This paragraph covers one T cell receptor beta chain sequence. These data are taken from a study of control samples from healthy donors and cancer patients. Repertoires were generated with immunoSEQ multiplex PCR, while TCRdb's copy carries only in-frame clones and drops some. In the table there are more than 95,000 clones, roughly 91% of which are singletons. The CDR3 covers 13 residues. V was trimmed by 0 bases and J by 0 bases, leaving 4 bases between them. Germline-derived CDR1 and CDR2 are SQVTM and ANQGSEA. The material sequenced was blood. The genes are TRBV29-1 and TRBJ2-3; D is undetermined. This clonotype was sampled from a man aged 40-50 years in good health. CDR3 nucleotides: TGCAGCGTTGAAGAGGGAAGCACAGATACGCAGTATTTT. Translation: CSVEEGSTDTQYF.